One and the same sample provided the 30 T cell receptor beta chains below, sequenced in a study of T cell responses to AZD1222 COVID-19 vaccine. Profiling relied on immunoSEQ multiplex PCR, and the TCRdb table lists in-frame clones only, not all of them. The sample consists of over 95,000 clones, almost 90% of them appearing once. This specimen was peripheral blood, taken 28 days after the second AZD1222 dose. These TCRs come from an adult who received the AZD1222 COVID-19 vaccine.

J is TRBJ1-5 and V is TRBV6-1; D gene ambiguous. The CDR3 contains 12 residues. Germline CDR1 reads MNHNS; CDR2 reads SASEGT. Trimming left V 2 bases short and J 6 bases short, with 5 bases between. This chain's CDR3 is CASSESGQPQHF. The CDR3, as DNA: TGTGCCAGCAGTGAAAGCGGTCAGCCCCAGCATTTT.

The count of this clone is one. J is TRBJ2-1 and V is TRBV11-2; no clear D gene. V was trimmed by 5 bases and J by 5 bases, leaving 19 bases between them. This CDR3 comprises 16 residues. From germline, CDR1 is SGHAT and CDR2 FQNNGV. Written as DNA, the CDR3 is TGTGCCAGCAGCCTGAACTTTAACGCTGCTCACAATGAGCAGTTCTTC. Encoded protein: CASSLNFNAAHNEQFF.

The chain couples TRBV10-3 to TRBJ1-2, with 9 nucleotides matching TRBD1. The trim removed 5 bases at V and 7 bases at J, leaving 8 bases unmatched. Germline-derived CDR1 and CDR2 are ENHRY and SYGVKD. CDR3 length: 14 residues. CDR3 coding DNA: TGTGCCATCAGTAGTCCCGGGACAGGGATTGGCTACACCTTC. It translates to CAISSPGTGIGYTF.

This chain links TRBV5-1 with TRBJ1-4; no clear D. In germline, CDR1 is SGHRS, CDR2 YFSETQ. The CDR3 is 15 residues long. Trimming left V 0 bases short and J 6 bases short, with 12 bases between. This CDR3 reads CASSLVWGTDEKLFF. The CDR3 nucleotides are TGCGCCAGCAGCTTGGTATGGGGAACAGATGAAAAACTGTTTTTT.

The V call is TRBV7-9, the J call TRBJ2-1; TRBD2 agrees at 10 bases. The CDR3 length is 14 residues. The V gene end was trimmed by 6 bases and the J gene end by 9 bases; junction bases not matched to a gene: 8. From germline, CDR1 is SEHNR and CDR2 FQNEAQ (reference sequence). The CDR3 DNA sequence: TGTGCCAGCAGTTTGGGACTAGCGAAGACTGAGCAGTTCTTC. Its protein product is CASSLGLAKTEQFF.

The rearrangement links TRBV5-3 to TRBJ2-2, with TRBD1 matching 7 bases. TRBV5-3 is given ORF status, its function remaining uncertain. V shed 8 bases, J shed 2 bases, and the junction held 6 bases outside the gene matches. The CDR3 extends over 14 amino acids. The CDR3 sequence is CASLQGPNTGELFF. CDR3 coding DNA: TGTGCCAGTTTACAGGGGCCCAACACCGGGGAGCTGTTTTTT.

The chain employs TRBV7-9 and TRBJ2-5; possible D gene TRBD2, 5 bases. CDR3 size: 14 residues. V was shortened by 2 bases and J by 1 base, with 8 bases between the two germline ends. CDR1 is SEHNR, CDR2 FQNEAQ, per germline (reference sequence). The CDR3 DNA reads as TGTGCCAGCAGCTTAATGAGGGTCCAAGAGACCCAGTACTTC. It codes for CASSLMRVQETQYF.

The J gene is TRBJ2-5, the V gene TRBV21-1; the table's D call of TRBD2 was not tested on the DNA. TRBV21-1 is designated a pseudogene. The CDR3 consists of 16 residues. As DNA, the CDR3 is TGTGCCAGCAGCAAAATACGGGAGGACCTTCAAGAGACCCAGTACTTC. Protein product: CASSKIREDLQETQYF.

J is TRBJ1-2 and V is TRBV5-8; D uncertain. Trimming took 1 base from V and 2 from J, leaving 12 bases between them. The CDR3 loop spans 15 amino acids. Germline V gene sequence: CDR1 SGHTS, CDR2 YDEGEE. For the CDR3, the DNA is TGTGCCAGCAGCTTGTTGGGCGCCGGGAACTATGGCTACACCTTC. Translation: CASSLLGAGNYGYTF.

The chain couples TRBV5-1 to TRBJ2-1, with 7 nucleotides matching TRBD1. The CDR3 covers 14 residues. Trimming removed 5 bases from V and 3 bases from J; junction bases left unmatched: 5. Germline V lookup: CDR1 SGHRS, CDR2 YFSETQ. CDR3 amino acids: CASSSPGGYNEQFF. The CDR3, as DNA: TGCGCCAGCAGTTCCCCAGGGGGCTACAATGAGCAGTTCTTC.

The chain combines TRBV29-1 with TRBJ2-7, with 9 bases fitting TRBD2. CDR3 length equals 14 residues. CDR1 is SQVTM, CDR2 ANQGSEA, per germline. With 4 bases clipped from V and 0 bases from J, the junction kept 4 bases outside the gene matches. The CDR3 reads CSVASGVSSYEQYF. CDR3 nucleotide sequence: TGCAGCGTTGCTAGCGGGGTCAGCTCCTACGAGCAGTACTTC.

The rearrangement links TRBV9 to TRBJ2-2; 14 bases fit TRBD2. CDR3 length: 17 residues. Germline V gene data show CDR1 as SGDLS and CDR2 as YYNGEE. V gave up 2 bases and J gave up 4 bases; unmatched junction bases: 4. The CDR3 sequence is CASSVGLAGAGTGELFF. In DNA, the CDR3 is TGTGCCAGCAGCGTGGGACTAGCGGGAGCCGGCACCGGGGAGCTGTTTTTT.

CDR3 region: CASSHRTGELFF. The CDR3 nucleotides are TGTGCCAGCAGCCACCGGACCGGGGAGCTGTTTTTT. This rearrangement joins TRBV7-9 to TRBJ2-2; D is ambiguous. V lost 5 bases to trimming and J lost 5 bases, with 6 bases between them. The germline V gene has CDR1 SEHNR and CDR2 FQNEAQ (reference sequence). The CDR3 sequence is 12 residues long.

CDR3 in amino acids: CASSLSGSGNTIYF. CDR3 bases: TGTGCCAGCAGCTTGTCTGGCTCTGGAAACACCATATATTTT. This chain connects TRBV5-4 to TRBJ1-3; no clear D. The ends were cut back, 1 base at V and 0 bases at J, with 5 bases in the middle. There are 14 residues in the CDR3. Germline lookup yields CDR1 SGHNT and CDR2 YYREEE (reference sequence).

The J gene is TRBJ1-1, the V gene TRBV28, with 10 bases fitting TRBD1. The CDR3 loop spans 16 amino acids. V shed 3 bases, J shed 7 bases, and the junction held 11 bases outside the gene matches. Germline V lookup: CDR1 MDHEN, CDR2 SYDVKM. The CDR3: CASSFPRDRGLGEAFF. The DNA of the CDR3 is TGTGCCAGCAGTTTTCCCCGGGACAGGGGACTAGGTGAAGCTTTCTTT.

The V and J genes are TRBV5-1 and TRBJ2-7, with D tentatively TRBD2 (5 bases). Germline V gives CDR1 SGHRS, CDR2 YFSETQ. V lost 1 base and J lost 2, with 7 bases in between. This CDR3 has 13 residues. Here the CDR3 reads CASSLYGAYEQYF. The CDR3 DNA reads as TGCGCCAGCAGCTTGTACGGGGCCTACGAGCAGTACTTC.

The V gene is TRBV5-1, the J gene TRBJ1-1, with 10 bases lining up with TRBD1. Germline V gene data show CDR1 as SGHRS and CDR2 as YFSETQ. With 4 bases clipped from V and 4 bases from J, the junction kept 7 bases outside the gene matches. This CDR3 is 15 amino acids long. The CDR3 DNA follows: TGCGCCAGCAGCACGGGACAGGGGAGGGTCACTGAAGCTTTCTTT. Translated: CASSTGQGRVTEAFF.

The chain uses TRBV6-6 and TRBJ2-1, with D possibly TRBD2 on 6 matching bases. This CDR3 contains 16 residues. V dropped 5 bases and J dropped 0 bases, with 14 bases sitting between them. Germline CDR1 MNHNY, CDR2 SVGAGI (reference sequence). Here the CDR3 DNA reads TGTGCCAGCAGTACCGGACTATCCAGCTCCTACAATGAGCAGTTCTTC. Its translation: CASSTGLSSSYNEQFF.

The CDR3 loop reads CASSSGPANTGELFF. CDR3 in DNA: TGCGCCAGCAGCTCAGGGCCGGCGAACACCGGGGAGCTGTTTTTT. The rearrangement joins TRBV5-1 to TRBJ2-2; TRBD1 might be the D (5 bases). The CDR3 sequence is 15 residues long. Per germline, CDR1 SGHRS and CDR2 YFSETQ. Trimming cost V 3 bases and J 0 bases, with 9 bases left between them.

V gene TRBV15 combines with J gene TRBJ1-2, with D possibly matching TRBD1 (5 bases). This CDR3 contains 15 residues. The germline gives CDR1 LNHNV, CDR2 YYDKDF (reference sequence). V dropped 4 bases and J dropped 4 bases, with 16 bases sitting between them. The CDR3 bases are TGTGCCACCAGCACCCGTGCTGGGGCTCGCTATGGCTACACCTTC. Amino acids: CATSTRAGARYGYTF.

The CDR3: CASSAPGGHEQYF. In nucleotides, the CDR3 is TGTGCCAGCAGCGCCCCAGGGGGCCACGAGCAGTACTTC. V gene TRBV13 combines with J gene TRBJ2-7; 8 bases are a match to TRBD1. Germline V gene sequence: CDR1 PRHDT, CDR2 FYEKMQ (reference sequence). The CDR3 totals 13 residues. After removal of 5 bases from V and 5 bases from J, the junction contained 5 bases not matched to a gene.

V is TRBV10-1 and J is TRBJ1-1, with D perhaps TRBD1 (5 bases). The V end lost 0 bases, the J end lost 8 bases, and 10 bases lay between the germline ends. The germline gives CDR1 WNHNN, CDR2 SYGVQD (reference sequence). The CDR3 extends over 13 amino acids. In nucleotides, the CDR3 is TGCGCCAGCAGTGAGTCGTCGAGGGGCGAAGCTTTCTTT. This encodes CASSESSRGEAFF.

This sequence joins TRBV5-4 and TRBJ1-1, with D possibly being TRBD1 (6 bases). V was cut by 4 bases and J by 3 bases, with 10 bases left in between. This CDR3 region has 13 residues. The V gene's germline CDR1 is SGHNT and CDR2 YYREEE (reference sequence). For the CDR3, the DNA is TGTGCCAGCAGCGCCAACAGGGACACTGAAGCTTTCTTT. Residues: CASSANRDTEAFF.

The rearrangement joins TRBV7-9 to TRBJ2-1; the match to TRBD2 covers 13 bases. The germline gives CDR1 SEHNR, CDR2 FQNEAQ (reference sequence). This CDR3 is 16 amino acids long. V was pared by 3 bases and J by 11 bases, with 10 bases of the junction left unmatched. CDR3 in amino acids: CASSFQGLAGRLKQFF. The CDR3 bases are TGTGCCAGCAGCTTCCAGGGACTAGCGGGAAGGTTAAAGCAGTTCTTC.

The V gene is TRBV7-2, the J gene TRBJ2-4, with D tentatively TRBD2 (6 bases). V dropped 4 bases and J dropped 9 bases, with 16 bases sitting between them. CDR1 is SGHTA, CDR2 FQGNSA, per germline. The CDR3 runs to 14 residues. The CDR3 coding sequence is TGTGCCAGCAGCTACCGGGACTCAGTCGGCATTCAGTACTTC. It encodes CASSYRDSVGIQYF.

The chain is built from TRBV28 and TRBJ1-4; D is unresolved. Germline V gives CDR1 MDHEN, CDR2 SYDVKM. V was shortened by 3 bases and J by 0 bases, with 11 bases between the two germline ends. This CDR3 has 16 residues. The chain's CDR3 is CASSLASGPTNEKLFF. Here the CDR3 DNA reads TGTGCCAGCAGTTTGGCGTCCGGGCCAACTAATGAAAAACTGTTTTTT.

CDR3 coding DNA: TGTGCCAGCAGTGAAATATGGGGGACTAGCGGGGCCTCCCAAGAGACCCAGTACTTC. Residues: CASSEIWGTSGASQETQYF. This chain connects TRBV2 to TRBJ2-5; 13 bases line up with TRBD2. CDR3 length: 19 amino acids. V dropped 2 bases and J dropped 1; count of bases not matched to a gene: 10. Germline V gene lookup returns CDR1 SNHLY and CDR2 FYNNEI.

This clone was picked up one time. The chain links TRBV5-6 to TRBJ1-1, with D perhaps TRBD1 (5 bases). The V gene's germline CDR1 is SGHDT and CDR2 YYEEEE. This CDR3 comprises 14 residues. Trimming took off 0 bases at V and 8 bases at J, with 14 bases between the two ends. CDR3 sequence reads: CASSLAGQGGEAFF. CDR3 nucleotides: TGTGCCAGCAGCTTGGCCGGGCAGGGAGGCGAAGCTTTCTTT. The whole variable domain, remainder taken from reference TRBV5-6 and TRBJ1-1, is DAGVTQSPTHLIKTRGQQVTLRCSPKSGHDTVSWYQQALGQGPQFIFQYYEEEERQRGNFPDRFSGHQFPNYSSELNVNALLLGDSALYLCASSLAGQGGEAFFGQGTRLTVV.

This CDR3 reads CASSPNRLAGPREQYF. CDR3 in DNA: TGTGCCAGCTCACCGAACAGGCTAGCGGGACCACGGGAGCAGTACTTC. The chain is built from TRBV18 and TRBJ2-7; 9 bases match TRBD2. Germline trimming cut 3 bases from V and 7 bases from J; bases unmatched to any gene: 13. Germline CDR1 reads KGHSH; CDR2 reads LQKENI. The CDR3 contains 16 residues.

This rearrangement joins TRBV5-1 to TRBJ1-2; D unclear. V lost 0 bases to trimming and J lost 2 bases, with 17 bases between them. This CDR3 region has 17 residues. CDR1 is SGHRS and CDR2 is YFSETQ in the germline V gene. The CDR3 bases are TGCGCCAGCAGCTTGGTCTCATCAACAGCACTAAACTATGGCTACACCTTC. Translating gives CASSLVSSTALNYGYTF.